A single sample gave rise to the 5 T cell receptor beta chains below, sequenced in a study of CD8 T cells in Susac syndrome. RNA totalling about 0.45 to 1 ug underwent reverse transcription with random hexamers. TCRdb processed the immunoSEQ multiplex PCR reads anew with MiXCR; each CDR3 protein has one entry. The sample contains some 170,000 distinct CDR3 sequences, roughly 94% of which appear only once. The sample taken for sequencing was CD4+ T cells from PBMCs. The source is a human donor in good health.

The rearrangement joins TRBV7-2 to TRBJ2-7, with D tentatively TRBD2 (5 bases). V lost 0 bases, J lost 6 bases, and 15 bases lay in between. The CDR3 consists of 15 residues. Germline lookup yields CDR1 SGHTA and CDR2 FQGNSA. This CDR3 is CASSLAWLAGSEQYF. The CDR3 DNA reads TGTGCCAGCAGCTTAGCGTGGCTAGCTGGAAGCGAGCAGTACTTC.

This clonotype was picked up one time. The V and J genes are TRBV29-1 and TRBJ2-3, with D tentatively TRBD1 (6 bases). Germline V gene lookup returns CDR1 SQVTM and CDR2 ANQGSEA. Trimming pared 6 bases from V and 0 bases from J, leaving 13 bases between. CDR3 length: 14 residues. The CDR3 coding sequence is TGCAGCGTGACAGGAGGATCTAGCACAGATACGCAGTATTTT. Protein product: CSVTGGSSTDTQYF.

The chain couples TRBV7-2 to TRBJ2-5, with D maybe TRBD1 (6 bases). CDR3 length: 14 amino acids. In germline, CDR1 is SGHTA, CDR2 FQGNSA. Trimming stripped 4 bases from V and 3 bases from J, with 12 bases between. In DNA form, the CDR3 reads TGTGCCAGCAGCTCGCGATACAGGGAAGAGACCCAGTACTTC. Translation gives CASSSRYREETQYF. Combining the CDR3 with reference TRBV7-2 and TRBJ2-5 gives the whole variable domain GAGVSQSPSNKVTEKGKDVELRCDPISGHTALYWYRQSLGQGLEFLIYFQGNSAPDKSGLPSDRFSAERTGGSVSTLTIQRTQQEDSAVYLCASSSRYREETQYFGPGTRLLVL.

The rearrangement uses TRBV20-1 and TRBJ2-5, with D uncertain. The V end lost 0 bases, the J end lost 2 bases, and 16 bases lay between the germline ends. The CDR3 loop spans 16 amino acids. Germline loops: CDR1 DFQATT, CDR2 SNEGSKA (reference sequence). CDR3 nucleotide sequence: TGCAGTGCTAGAGATCGTCGGAGAACTATACAAGAGACCCAGTACTTC. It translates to CSARDRRRTIQETQYF.

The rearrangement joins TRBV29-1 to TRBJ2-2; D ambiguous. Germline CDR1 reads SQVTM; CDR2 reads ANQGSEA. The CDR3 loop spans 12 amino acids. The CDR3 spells CTPGPCTGELFF. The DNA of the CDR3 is TGCACCCCCGGACCCTGCACCGGGGAGCTGTTTTTT.